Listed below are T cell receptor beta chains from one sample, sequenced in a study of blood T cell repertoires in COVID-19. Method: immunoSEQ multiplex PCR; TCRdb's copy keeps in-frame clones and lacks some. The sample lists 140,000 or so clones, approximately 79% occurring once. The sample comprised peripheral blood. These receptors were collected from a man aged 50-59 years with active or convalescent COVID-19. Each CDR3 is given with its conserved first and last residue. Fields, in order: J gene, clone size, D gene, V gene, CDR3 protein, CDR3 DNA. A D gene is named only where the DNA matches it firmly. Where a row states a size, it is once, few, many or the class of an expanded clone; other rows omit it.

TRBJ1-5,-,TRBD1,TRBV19,CASSQGVRQPQHF,TGTGCCAGTAGTCAGGGGGTACGGCAGCCCCAGCATTTT
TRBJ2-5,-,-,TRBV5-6,CASSVNRDWGKETQYF,TGTGCCAGCAGCGTTAACAGGGATTGGGGGAAAGAGACCCAGTACTTC
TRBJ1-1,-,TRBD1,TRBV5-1,CASSWTGDTEAFF,TGCGCCAGCAGCTGGACAGGGGACACTGAAGCTTTCTTT
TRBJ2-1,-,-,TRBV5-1,CASSLWSGGLGNEQFF,TGCGCCAGCAGCTTGTGGTCTGGGGGACTGGGCAATGAGCAGTTCTTC
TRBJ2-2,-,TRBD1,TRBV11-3,CASSPGGESGLNTGELFF,TGTGCCAGCAGCCCAGGGGGAGAAAGCGGACTGAACACCGGGGAGCTGTTTTTT
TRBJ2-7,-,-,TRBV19,CASSIRGVGDSREQYF,TGTGCCAGTAGTATCCGTGGTGTCGGGGACTCTCGCGAGCAGTACTTC
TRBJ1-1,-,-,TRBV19,CASSNHRDYTEAFF,TGTGCCAGTAGTAATCACAGGGATTACACTGAAGCTTTCTTT
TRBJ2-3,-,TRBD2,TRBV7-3,CASSSRLAGLTDTQYF,TGTGCCAGCAGCTCCCGACTAGCGGGCCTCACAGATACGCAGTATTTT
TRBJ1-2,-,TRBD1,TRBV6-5,CASRPGTVSYGYTF,TGTGCCAGCAGACCCGGGACAGTCAGCTATGGCTACACCTTC
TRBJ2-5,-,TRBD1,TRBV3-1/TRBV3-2,CASSRRDRGRQETQYF,TGTGCCAGCAGCAGAAGGGACAGGGGGCGCCAAGAGACCCAGTACTTC
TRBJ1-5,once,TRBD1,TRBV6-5,CASSYQTGDQPQHF,TGTGCCAGCAGTTACCAGACAGGGGATCAGCCCCAGCATTTT
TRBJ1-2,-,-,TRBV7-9,CASSLGQVDYGYTF,TGTGCCAGCAGCTTAGGGCAGGTTGACTATGGCTACACCTTC
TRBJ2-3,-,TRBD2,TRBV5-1,CASSLNPLAARTDTQYF,TGCGCCAGCAGCTTGAACCCCCTAGCGGCCAGAACAGATACGCAGTATTTT
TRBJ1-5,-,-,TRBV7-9,CASSLGAGAPRPNQPQHF,TGTGCCAGCAGCTTAGGGGCAGGCGCTCCAAGACCGAATCAGCCCCAGCATTTT
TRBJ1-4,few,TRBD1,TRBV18,CASSPGWTGQEVKKLFF,TGTGCCAGCTCACCAGGCTGGACAGGACAGGAGGTGAAAAAACTGTTTTTT
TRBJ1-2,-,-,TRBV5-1,CASSLEAGSAGGYTF,TGCGCCAGCAGCTTGGAGGCGGGTAGCGCGGGGGGCTACACCTTC
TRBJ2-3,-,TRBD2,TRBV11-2,CASSPGTSGTDTQYF,TGTGCCAGCAGCCCCGGGACTAGCGGCACAGATACGCAGTATTTT
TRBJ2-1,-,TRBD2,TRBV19,CASSIGREGPYNEQFF,TGTGCCAGTAGTATAGGGCGGGAGGGCCCCTACAATGAGCAGTTCTTC
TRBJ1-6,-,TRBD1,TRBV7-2,CASSSLPGQGGNSPLHF,TGTGCCAGCAGCTCTCTACCGGGACAGGGGGGAAATTCACCCCTCCACTTT
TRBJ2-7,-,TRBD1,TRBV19,CASQGAYEQYF,TGTGCCTCACAGGGGGCCTACGAGCAGTACTTC
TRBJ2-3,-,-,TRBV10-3,CAISESGESTDTQYF,TGTGCCATCAGTGAGTCGGGCGAAAGCACAGATACGCAGTATTTT
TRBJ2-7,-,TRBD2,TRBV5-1,CASRTSGSVDEQYF,TGCGCCAGTCGGACTAGCGGGAGTGTCGACGAGCAGTACTTC
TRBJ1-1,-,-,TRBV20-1,CSASGRSRNTEAFF,TGCAGTGCTAGTGGACGGAGCAGAAACACTGAAGCTTTCTTT
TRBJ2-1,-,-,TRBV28,CASSRSPRSYNEQFF,TGTGCCAGCAGCCGGTCCCCCCGGAGCTACAATGAGCAGTTCTTC